Presented here are 13 T cell receptor beta chains from one specimen sequenced in a study of blood T cells in healthy people across ages. PCR was performed a second time for roughly 7 to 12 cycles using a sample-barcoded 5' primer and a J-beta primer mix. One entry per CDR3 protein, called by TCRdb with MiXCR from the 5' RACE reads. Of 1.5 million to 2 million distinct CDR3 sequences listed, 49% are singletons. The sequenced sample was blood. These TCRs come from a woman in her forties in good health.

This chain joins TRBV7-2 and TRBJ1-5; TRBD1 matches 9 bases. The germline gives CDR1 SGHTA, CDR2 FQGNSA. There are 16 residues in the CDR3. Losses at the gene ends were 5 bases for V and 5 bases for J; bases not matched to a gene: 10. The CDR3 sequence is CASSAQPGQGYQPQHF. CDR3 bases: TGTGCCAGCAGCGCCCAACCGGGACAGGGTTATCAGCCCCAGCATTTT.

This clonotype was observed a handful of times. V usage is TRBV27 and J usage is TRBJ2-5; TRBD1 matches at 7 bases. Germline loops: CDR1 MNHEY, CDR2 SMNVEV (reference sequence). This CDR3 comprises 12 residues. After removal of 8 bases from V and 6 bases from J, the junction contained 6 bases not matched to a gene. The CDR3 reads CASSRTGQTQYF. Here the CDR3 DNA reads TGTGCCAGCTCGAGGACAGGCCAGACCCAGTACTTC.

The table lists this clonotype with a few counts. This chain joins TRBV29-1 and TRBJ1-2; 8 nucleotides agree with TRBD1. The V gene's germline CDR1 is SQVTM and CDR2 ANQGSEA. Germline trimming cut 4 bases from V and 5 bases from J; bases unmatched to any gene: 9. The CDR3 totals 14 residues. The CDR3 loop reads CSVARGQVEYGYTF. The CDR3, as DNA: TGCAGCGTTGCTAGGGGACAGGTTGAATATGGCTACACCTTC.

The chain uses TRBV9 and TRBJ2-1; a weak D match, TRBD2 (6 bases). The length of the CDR3 is 16 residues. V dropped 1 base and J dropped 8 bases, with 19 bases sitting between them. In germline, CDR1 is SGDLS, CDR2 YYNGEE. The CDR3 reads CASSVRTGVLGDEQFF. The DNA for the CDR3 is TGTGCCAGCAGCGTAAGAACGGGGGTCCTTGGCGATGAGCAGTTCTTC.

Turning to this clonotype: Sequence at one end of the junction differs from germline and may be a read error. CDR3 loop: CASREEAVETQYF. DNA of the CDR3: TGTGCCAGCAGAGAAGAGGCGGTGGAGACCCAGTACTTC. The V call is TRBV6-1, the J call TRBJ2-5; unclear D gene. The CDR3 spans 13 residues. Germline CDR1 reads MNHNS; CDR2 reads SASEGT.

This clonotype was observed a handful of times. A much larger clone is a single base away; this may be a read error. The V call is TRBV20-1, the J call TRBJ2-5, with D possibly TRBD2 on 5 matching bases. The CDR3 is made up of 15 amino acids. Trimming took off 1 base at V and 11 bases at J, with 23 bases between the two ends. The germline V gene has CDR1 DFQATT and CDR2 SNEGSKA (reference sequence). This chain's CDR3 is CSARVGPGSKNEQYF. The CDR3, as DNA: TGCAGTGCTAGAGTGGGCCCGGGATCAAAGAATGAGCAGTACTTC.

V gene TRBV7-8 combines with J gene TRBJ2-7; no firm D call. Trimming took 2 bases from V and 6 from J, leaving 11 bases between them. The V gene's germline CDR1 is SGHVS and CDR2 FQNEAQ. The length of the CDR3 is 13 residues. The CDR3: CASSLTQAGEQYF. CDR3 coding DNA: TGTGCCAGCAGCTTAACCCAGGCCGGCGAGCAGTACTTC. The full variable domain, completed using reference TRBV7-8 and TRBJ2-7, is GAGVSQSPRYKVAKRGQDVALRCDPISGHVSLFWYQQALGQGPEFLTYFQNEAQLDKSGLPSDRFFAERPEGSVSTLKIQRTQQEDSAVYLCASSLTQAGEQYFGPGTRLTVT.

There are a few counts of this clonotype. The rearrangement uses TRBV20-1 and TRBJ2-3; TRBD1 matches at 9 bases. The CDR3 consists of 15 residues. CDR1 is DFQATT and CDR2 is SNEGSKA in the germline V gene (reference sequence). V shed 5 bases, J shed 0 bases, and the junction held 6 bases outside the gene matches. The CDR3 DNA follows: TGCAGTGCTCCCGACAGGGGGGTTAGCACAGATACGCAGTATTTT. It translates to CSAPDRGVSTDTQYF.

The genes are TRBV10-3 and TRBJ1-2; D gene uncertain. The V end was cut by 3 bases, the J end by 4 bases, with 12 bases between. The CDR3 spans 14 residues. CDR1 is ENHRY, CDR2 SYGVKD, per germline. Here the CDR3 reads CAISDSVVSYGYTF. CDR3 DNA: TGTGCCATCAGTGATTCAGTCGTCTCCTATGGCTACACCTTC.

CDR3 sequence: CSAGRLELGTQYF. CDR3 DNA sequence: TGCAGTGCTGGAAGACTAGAGCTAGGGACCCAGTACTTC. The chain couples TRBV20-1 to TRBJ2-5, with D possibly matching TRBD2 (6 bases). The CDR3 is 13 residues long. Trimming left V 5 bases short and J 7 bases short, with 17 bases between. Germline CDR1 DFQATT, CDR2 SNEGSKA (reference sequence).

To note about this clonotype: The junction differs from germline at one of its ends, possibly a read error. V usage is TRBV9 and J usage is TRBJ2-5, with TRBD2 as a possible D gene (7 bases). CDR1 is SGDLS, CDR2 YYNGEE, per germline. The CDR3 runs to 14 residues. CDR3 DNA sequence: TGTGCCCGCAGCAAGGGGGGAGGGGAAGAGACCCAGTACTTC. It encodes CARSKGGGEETQYF.

The chain recombines TRBV7-3 with TRBJ2-3, with a tentative D call TRBD1 (7 bases). Trimming left V 5 bases short and J 0 bases short, with 12 bases between. The CDR3 runs 15 residues. Germline CDR1 reads SGHTA; CDR2 reads FQGTGA. In DNA form, the CDR3 reads TGTGCCAGCAGCGCGGGACAGTCTAGCACAGATACGCAGTATTTT. Its translation is CASSAGQSSTDTQYF.

Notes on this clonotype: A read error is possible here, since a much larger clone lies one base away. The chain is built from TRBV7-9 and TRBJ2-7, with 10 bases lining up with TRBD1. V was clipped by 5 bases and J by 7 bases; unmatched bases: 11. From germline, CDR1 is SEHNR and CDR2 FQNEAQ (reference sequence). The CDR3 has 15 amino acids. The CDR3 coding sequence is TGTGCCAGCAGCCACCGGGACAGGGGCTACAATGAGCAGTACTTC. Translated, it gives CASSHRDRGYNEQYF. The full variable domain, its missing parts supplied by reference TRBV7-9 and TRBJ2-7, is DTGVSQNPRHKITKRGQNVTFRCDPISEHNRLYWYRQTLGQGPEFLTYFQNEAQLEKSRLLSDRFSAERPKGSFSTLEIQRTEQGDSAMYLCASSHRDRGYNEQYFGPGTRLTVT.